The 16 T cell receptor beta chains given below trace back to one sample, sequenced in a study of CD8 T cells in Susac syndrome. The RNA, roughly 0.5 to 1 ug, was put through reverse transcription using random hexamers. MiXCR was run by TCRdb on the immunoSEQ multiplex PCR reads, yielding one entry per CDR3 protein. The sample lists 73,000 or so distinct CDR3 sequences; about 95% were seen once. The source material was CD8+ T cells from PBMCs. Source of these receptors: a human donor with multiple sclerosis.

This chain joins TRBV29-1 and TRBJ2-3; no reliable D call. The CDR3 is 14 amino acids. Germline assignment: CDR1 SQVTM and CDR2 ANQGSEA. V lost 6 bases to trimming and J lost 6 bases, with 19 bases between them. As DNA, the CDR3 is TGCAGCGTACCTCGGAGTCCAGCACACGATACGCAGTATTTT. Its translation: CSVPRSPAHDTQYF.

This clonotype was recorded once. The V gene is TRBV4-1, the J gene TRBJ1-4; D not resolved. Trimming stripped 0 bases from V and 2 bases from J, with 7 bases between. The CDR3 is made up of 15 amino acids. The germline V gene encodes CDR1 MGHRA and CDR2 YSYEKL. The DNA for the CDR3 is TGCGCCAGCAGCCAAGATCTTGTCACTAATGAAAAACTGTTTTTT. This translates into CASSQDLVTNEKLFF.

The chain links TRBV4-2 to TRBJ1-2, with D tentatively TRBD1 (6 bases). V lost 1 base to trimming and J lost 0 bases, with 12 bases between them. The CDR3 length is 16 residues. Germline CDR1 LGHNA, CDR2 YNFKEQ. CDR3 region: CASSQVTGASNYGYTF. CDR3 nucleotide sequence: TGTGCCAGCAGCCAAGTCACGGGGGCTTCTAACTATGGCTACACCTTC.

The chain employs TRBV4-2 and TRBJ2-7; 7 bases align to TRBD2. Germline loops: CDR1 LGHNA, CDR2 YNFKEQ. This CDR3 spans 17 amino acids. Unmatched junction bases numbered 10, after V lost 0 bases and J lost 2 bases. This CDR3 reads CASSQDHRRERAYEQYF. The CDR3 region has the DNA TGTGCCAGCAGCCAAGATCATCGGCGGGAGAGGGCCTACGAGCAGTACTTC.

The sample holds one count of this clonotype. J is TRBJ2-1 and V is TRBV7-2; possible D gene TRBD1, 5 bases. Germline-derived CDR1 and CDR2 are SGHTA and FQGNSA. CDR3 length equals 11 residues. Trimming left V 11 bases short and J 7 bases short, with 12 bases between. This CDR3 reads CAPRVGNEQFF. The CDR3 DNA sequence: TGTGCCCCCAGGGTCGGGAATGAGCAGTTCTTC.

This clonotype was counted once. The chain uses TRBV7-6 and TRBJ2-3; D remains ambiguous. Trimming cost V 5 bases and J 1 base, with 10 bases left between them. The CDR3 consists of 14 residues. From germline, CDR1 is SGHVS and CDR2 FNYEAQ. The CDR3, as DNA: TGTGCCAGCAGCCCTGAGGCACGCACAGATACGCAGTATTTT. This translates into CASSPEARTDTQYF.

This clonotype was picked up one time. CDR3 DNA sequence: TGTGCCAGCAGCTTAGCTGAAACCTATCAGCCCCAGCATTTT. Its protein product is CASSLAETYQPQHF. J is TRBJ1-5 and V is TRBV7-2; D gene uncertain. This CDR3 region has 14 residues. Germline values: CDR1 SGHTA, CDR2 FQGNSA. Trimming took 0 bases from V and 5 from J, leaving 8 bases between them.

The chain recombines TRBV27 with TRBJ1-1; D unclear. V lost 4 bases to trimming and J lost 9 bases, with 18 bases between them. This CDR3 spans 14 amino acids. In germline, CDR1 is MNHEY, CDR2 SMNVEV (reference sequence). In DNA form, the CDR3 reads TGTGCCAGCAGTTCCTCCCGGGATCAACTCCAAGCTTTCTTT. Its translation: CASSSSRDQLQAFF.

The V call is TRBV9, the J call TRBJ1-2; D might be TRBD1 (5 bases). The CDR3 loop spans 15 amino acids. Germline loops: CDR1 SGDLS, CDR2 YYNGEE. Trimming took off 0 bases at V and 1 base at J, with 10 bases between the two ends. The CDR3 spells CASSVARADNYGYTF. The CDR3 DNA reads as TGTGCCAGCAGCGTAGCCAGGGCCGATAACTATGGCTACACCTTC.

This chain uses TRBV29-1 with TRBJ2-3; 9 bases are shared with TRBD1. Germline V gene data show CDR1 as SQVTM and CDR2 as ANQGSEA. V lost 4 bases, J lost 4 bases, and 3 bases stayed unmatched. This CDR3 comprises 13 residues. CDR3 coding DNA: TGCAGCGTTGCGGGACAGGGTCCAGATACGCAGTATTTT. It yields the protein CSVAGQGPDTQYF.

This sequence joins TRBV7-9 and TRBJ2-7; D not certain. This CDR3 is 16 amino acids long. Trimming stripped 4 bases from V and 3 bases from J, with 19 bases between. Per germline, CDR1 SEHNR and CDR2 FQNEAQ (reference sequence). The CDR3 spells CASSSLPAGLLYEQYF. The CDR3 DNA sequence: TGTGCCAGCAGCTCCCTCCCGGCAGGCCTCCTCTACGAGCAGTACTTC.

The genes are TRBV2 and TRBJ2-1; D is perhaps TRBD1 (6 bases). V lost 1 base and J 6 bases, leaving 19 bases between the germline ends. The germline V gene encodes CDR1 SNHLY and CDR2 FYNNEI. This CDR3 region has 17 residues. CDR3 sequence (DNA): TGTGCCAGCAGTGAAGATCCTCCAGGGGTCCGCTTCAATGAGCAGTTCTTC. It is translated as CASSEDPPGVRFNEQFF.

This chain links TRBV3-1 with TRBJ2-2; no reliable D call. The CDR3 runs 13 residues. Germline CDR1 and CDR2: LGHDT and YNNKEL (reference sequence). V gave up 3 bases and J gave up 7 bases, with 9 bases separating them. CDR3 sequence: CASSHVTGGELFF. The CDR3 coding sequence is TGTGCCAGCAGCCACGTTACGGGCGGGGAGCTGTTTTTT.

J is TRBJ2-7 and V is TRBV29-1; D tentatively reads TRBD1 or TRBD2 (5 bases each). V was clipped by 1 base and J by 2 bases, with 9 bases between them. CDR1 is SQVTM, CDR2 ANQGSEA, per germline. The CDR3 has 13 residues. This CDR3 reads CSVEGGAPYEQYF. CDR3 nucleotide sequence: TGCAGCGTTGAAGGAGGGGCACCCTACGAGCAGTACTTC.

The rearrangement links TRBV15 to TRBJ1-1; D perhaps matches TRBD1 (5 bases). Deletions cut 1 base from V and 8 bases from J, with 17 bases between. Germline V gene lookup returns CDR1 LNHNV and CDR2 YYDKDF (reference sequence). There are 15 residues in the CDR3. In DNA, the CDR3 is TGTGCCACCAGCAGAGTTGGCGGGGCGTTGAAGGAAGCTTTCTTT. Translation gives CATSRVGGALKEAFF.

The chain couples TRBV6-5 to TRBJ1-2, with 7 bases fitting TRBD1. The germline V gene encodes CDR1 MNHEY and CDR2 SVGAGI. Germline trimming cut 6 bases from V and 8 bases from J; bases unmatched to any gene: 6. The CDR3 length is 12 residues. In DNA form, the CDR3 reads TGTGCCAGCAGGTTGACAGGGACCGGCTACACCTTC. This translates into CASRLTGTGYTF.